The clone carrying this TCR beta chain was seen a handful of times. The protocol was immunoSEQ multiplex PCR, while the TCRdb copy is restricted to in-frame clones and leaves out a portion. The table has around 75,000 clones, approximately 92% seen once; the top ten hold around 6%. Germline-derived CDR1 and CDR2 are MGHRA and YSYEKL. This CDR3 region has 18 residues. Trimming removed 1 base at V and 6 bases at J, with 19 bases between. The data were obtained in a study of control samples from healthy donors and cancer patients. The sequenced sample consisted of blood. The sequence was obtained from a woman aged 55-75 years in good health. The chain couples TRBV4-1 to TRBJ2-6; possibly TRBD1 for D (6 bases). The CDR3 bases are TGCGCCAGCAGCCAAGCAGGGGACCGGGCTTTTCTGGCCAACGTCCTGACTTTC. Amino acid sequence: CASSQAGDRAFLANVLTF.